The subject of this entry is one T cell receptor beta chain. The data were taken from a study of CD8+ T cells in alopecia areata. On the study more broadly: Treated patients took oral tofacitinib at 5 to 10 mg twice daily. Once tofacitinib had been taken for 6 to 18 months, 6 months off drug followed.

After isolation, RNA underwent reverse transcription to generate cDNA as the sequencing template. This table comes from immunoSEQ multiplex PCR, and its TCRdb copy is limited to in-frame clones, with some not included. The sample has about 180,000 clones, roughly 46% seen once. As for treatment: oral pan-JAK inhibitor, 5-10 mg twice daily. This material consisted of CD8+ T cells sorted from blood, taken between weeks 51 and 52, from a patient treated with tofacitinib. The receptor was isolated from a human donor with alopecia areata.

The CDR3 loop is CSAWENANNEQFF. The CDR3 DNA is TGCAGCGCCTGGGAGAACGCTAACAATGAGCAGTTCTTC. The gene calls are TRBV29-1 and TRBJ2-1, with D perhaps matching TRBD2 (5 bases). The CDR3 is made up of 13 amino acids. Trimming pared 7 bases from V and 5 bases from J, leaving 15 bases between. CDR1 is SQVTM and CDR2 is ANQGSEA in the germline V gene.